Below, 31 T cell receptor beta chains from the same sample are listed, as sequenced in a study of cytomegalovirus exposure and HLA in healthy donors. The PCR contained 60 Vbeta and 13 Jbeta primers. Here immunoSEQ multiplex PCR was the method, and the copy in TCRdb shows in-frame clones only, minus some. The table lists about 63,000 clones, over 75% of them singletons, with 12% in the top ten. Sequencing input: PBMCs. Receptor source: a woman in her thirties in good health and CMV-seropositive.

V usage is TRBV9 and J usage is TRBJ2-5; a weak D match, TRBD2 (5 bases). The DNA matches TRBJ2-7 better at its end, which makes the J call doubtful. Germline CDR1 and CDR2: SGDLS and YYNGEE. This CDR3 spans 15 amino acids. The CDR3 DNA is TGTGCCAGCAGCGTAGGACCAGGAGGTTCCTACGAGCAGTACTTC. Translated, it gives CASSVGPGGSYEQYF.

V usage is TRBV5-6 and J usage is TRBJ2-7, with TRBD2 matching over 12 bases. The CDR3 spans 14 residues. Germline V gene sequence: CDR1 SGHDT, CDR2 YYEEEE. V shed 4 bases and J 3 bases; nucleotides not matched to a gene: 2. The CDR3 sequence is CASSKTSGSYEQYF. In DNA form, the CDR3 reads TGTGCCAGCAGCAAGACTAGCGGGAGCTACGAGCAGTACTTC.

The V and J genes are TRBV5-1 and TRBJ2-2, with a tentative D call TRBD1 (5 bases). Germline V gene lookup returns CDR1 SGHRS and CDR2 YFSETQ. The length of the CDR3 is 13 residues. Deletions cut 4 bases from V and 5 bases from J, with 9 bases between. CDR3 bases: TGCGCCAGCAGCCCCTCAGGGACCGGGGAGCTGTTTTTT. Its translation is CASSPSGTGELFF.

The rearrangement links TRBV6-5 to TRBJ2-7; no definite D call. V lost 5 bases to trimming and J lost 12 bases, with 20 bases between them. The CDR3 has 13 residues. Per germline, CDR1 MNHEY and CDR2 SVGAGI. The CDR3: CASSEGARKMSYF. CDR3 DNA sequence: TGTGCCAGCAGTGAAGGAGCGAGAAAGATGTCGTACTTC.

V usage is TRBV9 and J usage is TRBJ1-2; no clear D. CDR1 and CDR2 from the germline V gene are SGDLS and YYNGEE. Trimming shortened V by 7 bases and J by 1 base, and 14 bases separated the two germline ends. The CDR3 is made up of 14 amino acids. CDR3 in amino acids: CASQFGRGNYGYTF. CDR3 DNA: TGTGCCAGCCAATTTGGTAGAGGTAACTATGGCTACACCTTC.

The V and J genes are TRBV10-3 and TRBJ2-1; 13 nucleotides agree with TRBD2. This CDR3 contains 15 residues. The J segment lost 4 bases and the V segment lost 4 bases, leaving 1 base of the junction unmatched. In germline, CDR1 is ENHRY, CDR2 SYGVKD. This CDR3 is CAISATSGRYNEQFF. The CDR3 bases are TGTGCCATCAGTGCGACTAGCGGGAGGTACAATGAGCAGTTCTTC.

V and J are TRBV5-1 and TRBJ2-7; TRBD1 matches at 8 bases. V dropped 4 bases and J dropped 2; count of bases not matched to a gene: 11. Germline V CDR1 and CDR2: SGHRS, YFSETQ. The CDR3 spans 16 residues. The chain's CDR3 is CASSLGQGIRTYEQYF. The DNA of the CDR3 is TGCGCCAGCAGCCTAGGACAGGGAATTCGTACCTACGAGCAGTACTTC.

This clone was seen once. CDR3 sequence (DNA): TGTGCCAAAAGAGTCCGGGGTCGGGGCTCCTACAATGAGCAGTTCTTC. Protein sequence: CAKRVRGRGSYNEQFF. V is TRBV19 and J is TRBJ2-1; D might be TRBD2 (5 bases). V lost 10 bases and J 0 bases, leaving 19 bases between the germline ends. Germline-derived CDR1 and CDR2 are LNHDA and SQIVND (reference sequence). The CDR3 is 16 residues long.

The chain has TRBV15 and TRBJ2-3; 12 bases fit TRBD2. CDR1 and CDR2 from the germline V gene are LNHNV and YYDKDF (reference sequence). After removal of 2 bases from V and 2 bases from J, the junction contained 8 bases not matched to a gene. This CDR3 has 18 residues. The CDR3 is CATSRKPRTSGITDTQYF. The CDR3 region has the DNA TGTGCCACCAGCAGAAAACCCCGGACTAGCGGGATCACAGATACGCAGTATTTT. The full variable domain, with the rest looked up from reference TRBV15 and TRBJ2-3, is DAMVIQNPRYQVTQFGKPVTLSCSQTLNHNVMYWYQQKSSQAPKLLFHYYDKDFNNEADTPDNFQSRRPNTSFCFLDIRSPGLGDTAMYLCATSRKPRTSGITDTQYFGPGTRLTVL.

V usage is TRBV14 and J usage is TRBJ2-2; the match to TRBD2 covers 12 bases. The V segment lost 0 bases and the J segment 4 bases; nucleotides outside the gene matches: 9. The V gene's germline CDR1 is SGHDN and CDR2 FVKESK. The CDR3 is made up of 19 amino acids. CDR3 sequence: CASSQDKGLAGFGTGELFF. DNA for the CDR3: TGTGCCAGCAGCCAAGATAAGGGACTAGCGGGTTTCGGCACCGGGGAGCTGTTTTTT. The whole variable domain, remainder taken from reference TRBV14 and TRBJ2-2, is EAGVTQFPSHSVIEKGQTVTLRCDPISGHDNLYWYRRVMGKEIKFLLHFVKESKQDESGMPNNRFLAERTGGTYSTLKVQPAELEDSGVYFCASSQDKGLAGFGTGELFFGEGSRLTVL.

V is TRBV7-9 and J is TRBJ2-7; the D gene is possibly TRBD1 (6 bases). The CDR3 extends over 15 amino acids. CDR1 is SEHNR, CDR2 FQNEAQ, per germline (reference sequence). Trimming left V 5 bases short and J 7 bases short, with 21 bases between. CDR3 in DNA: TGTGCCAGCAGCCCTACCCCGCTGGCAGGGACAGAGCAGTACTTC. Translated, it gives CASSPTPLAGTEQYF.

The chain joins TRBV29-1 to TRBJ2-7, with a possible D match to TRBD2 (5 bases). The V gene's germline CDR1 is SQVTM and CDR2 ANQGSEA. The CDR3 runs to 13 residues. V was shortened by 2 bases and J by 3 bases, with 11 bases between the two germline ends. Here the CDR3 DNA reads TGCAGCGTTGAAAAGAGTACTAGCTACGAGCAGTACTTC. This gives the protein CSVEKSTSYEQYF.

This clone was counted between two and nine times. The chain has TRBV6-5 and TRBJ2-7; 8 bases line up with TRBD1. The CDR3 runs 14 residues. V was pared by 4 bases and J by 6 bases, with 8 bases of the junction left unmatched. Germline V lookup: CDR1 MNHEY, CDR2 SVGAGI. CDR3 sequence reads: CASSSDREYAEQYF. CDR3 coding DNA: TGTGCCAGCAGTTCGGACAGGGAGTATGCCGAGCAGTACTTC.

This chain links TRBV7-3 with TRBJ2-1; D is perhaps TRBD2 (6 bases). CDR1 is SGHTA, CDR2 FQGTGA, per germline. The CDR3 is made up of 16 amino acids. V was trimmed by 3 bases and J by 2 bases, leaving 14 bases between them. DNA for the CDR3: TGTGCCAGCAGCTTGGGGGGATTACGGCCCTACAATGAGCAGTTCTTC. It yields the protein CASSLGGLRPYNEQFF.

The chain joins TRBV21-1 to TRBJ2-2; the D call TRBD1 from the table was never checked on the DNA. TRBV21-1 is annotated as a pseudogene. This CDR3 contains 15 residues. This CDR3 is CASSLRQGNHGELFF. The DNA for the CDR3 is TGTGCCAGCAGCTTGAGGCAGGGGAATCACGGGGAGCTGTTTTTT.

This rearrangement joins TRBV21-1 to TRBJ2-5; TRBD2 reflects the table's D call only, with no check against the DNA. TRBV21-1 is designated a pseudogene. This CDR3 comprises 16 residues. CDR3 protein: CASSKIRRLAGETQYF. The CDR3 DNA reads TGTGCCAGCAGCAAAATTCGCAGACTAGCCGGGGAGACCCAGTACTTC.

This clone was seen just once. The chain employs TRBV10-3 and TRBJ2-3; 7 bases match TRBD2. Trimming cost V 3 bases and J 5 bases; bases outside gene matches: 11. This CDR3 has 16 amino acids. Germline lookup yields CDR1 ENHRY and CDR2 SYGVKD. The CDR3 DNA is TGTGCCATCAGTGATGGGGGAGGGCCAGGCAAAGATACGCAGTATTTT. Amino acid sequence: CAISDGGGPGKDTQYF.

This clone has a single count. This chain links TRBV28 with TRBJ1-2, with a weak D call TRBD1 (5 bases). The V end lost 7 bases, the J end lost 2 bases, and 14 bases lay between the germline ends. The CDR3 loop spans 14 amino acids. The germline V gene encodes CDR1 MDHEN and CDR2 SYDVKM. CDR3 amino acids: CASTLPGVNYGYTF. CDR3 DNA sequence: TGTGCCAGCACCTTACCGGGGGTGAACTATGGCTACACCTTC.

The chain carries TRBV7-8 and TRBJ1-5; possible D gene TRBD1, 6 bases. The CDR3 is 16 residues long. Per the germline V gene, CDR1 is SGHVS and CDR2 is FQNEAQ. V shed 2 bases and J shed 3 bases, with 14 bases lying between them. In DNA, the CDR3 is TGTGCCAGCAGCTTAACGGCCACAGGGTACAATCAGCCCCAGCATTTT. Its protein product is CASSLTATGYNQPQHF.

The rearrangement uses TRBV6-1 and TRBJ2-7; the match to TRBD2 covers 14 bases. CDR1 and CDR2 from the germline V gene are MNHNS and SASEGT. After removal of 4 bases from V and 1 base from J, the junction contained 12 bases not matched to a gene. The CDR3 runs to 19 residues. In nucleotides, the CDR3 is TGTGCCAGCAGTGCCAGACTAGCGGGAGGGCCTCCTTCTTCCTACGAGCAGTACTTC. This gives the protein CASSARLAGGPPSSYEQYF.

This clone was found a few times. V is TRBV6-6 and J is TRBJ1-4; TRBD1 matches 9 bases. Trimming removed 5 bases from V and 7 bases from J; junction bases left unmatched: 8. Germline CDR1 and CDR2: MNHNY and SVGAGI (reference sequence). The CDR3 extends over 15 amino acids. The CDR3 here is CASSHRGQGGEKLFF. The CDR3 nucleotides read TGTGCCAGCAGTCACCGGGGACAGGGCGGTGAAAAACTGTTTTTT.

For the CDR3, the DNA is TGTGCCAGCAGTTTTACGGGGACAACTGAAGCTTTCTTT. It yields the protein CASSFTGTTEAFF. This chain uses TRBV27 with TRBJ1-1; TRBD1 might be the D (6 bases). This CDR3 spans 13 amino acids. Trimming pared 3 bases from V and 5 bases from J, leaving 10 bases between. CDR1 is MNHEY, CDR2 SMNVEV, per germline (reference sequence).

This rearrangement joins TRBV5-1 to TRBJ2-3, with D tentatively TRBD1 (6 bases). Germline V gene sequence: CDR1 SGHRS, CDR2 YFSETQ. Trimming cost V 3 bases and J 4 bases, with 15 bases left between them. The CDR3 runs 15 residues. The CDR3 DNA sequence: TGCGCCAGCAGCTGGAATGGGGGCCTAGCAGATACGCAGTATTTT. Its protein product is CASSWNGGLADTQYF.

The chain uses TRBV2 and TRBJ1-6; weak D call: TRBD1 (6 bases). Trimming shortened V by 2 bases and J by 0 bases, and 8 bases separated the two germline ends. The CDR3 has 16 residues. Germline V gene lookup returns CDR1 SNHLY and CDR2 FYNNEI. Here the CDR3 DNA reads TGTGCCAGCAGTGAAACAGGGCACTCCTATAATTCACCCCTCCACTTT. Translated: CASSETGHSYNSPLHF.

The chain employs TRBV11-2 and TRBJ2-7; D ambiguous. V lost 3 bases and J lost 6, with 12 bases in between. This CDR3 comprises 13 residues. The V gene's germline CDR1 is SGHAT and CDR2 FQNNGV. CDR3 protein: CASSLSVLGEQYF. The CDR3 DNA sequence: TGTGCCAGCAGCTTGTCTGTACTTGGCGAGCAGTACTTC.

The V and J genes are TRBV7-9 and TRBJ1-2, with 8 bases lining up with TRBD1. V lost 4 bases, J lost 8 bases, and 15 bases stayed unmatched. Germline V gene data show CDR1 as SEHNR and CDR2 as FQNEAQ (reference sequence). CDR3 size: 16 residues. The CDR3: CASSSPPGQEARGYTF. The CDR3 coding sequence is TGTGCCAGCAGCTCCCCTCCGGGACAGGAGGCTCGGGGCTACACCTTC.

The V and J genes are TRBV6-1 and TRBJ2-5; D ambiguous. Trimming removed 5 bases at V and 4 bases at J, with 14 bases between. Germline lookup yields CDR1 MNHNS and CDR2 SASEGT. CDR3 length: 14 amino acids. The CDR3, as DNA: TGTGCCAGCAGTAACCTCCCAGGCCGAGAGACCCAGTACTTC. Its translation: CASSNLPGRETQYF.

The chain links TRBV7-9 to TRBJ2-5; 14 bases map to TRBD2. The CDR3 has 17 residues. Per the germline V gene, CDR1 is SEHNR and CDR2 is FQNEAQ (reference sequence). J lost 4 bases, V lost 2 bases, and 6 bases had no gene match. The CDR3 DNA sequence: TGTGCCAGCAGCTTATCGGGACTAGCGGGAGTTAGAGAGACCCAGTACTTC. Its protein is CASSLSGLAGVRETQYF. Complete variable domain (other parts from reference TRBV7-9 and TRBJ2-5): DTGVSQNPRHKITKRGQNVTFRCDPISEHNRLYWYRQTLGQGPEFLTYFQNEAQLEKSRLLSDRFSAERPKGSFSTLEIQRTEQGDSAMYLCASSLSGLAGVRETQYFGPGTRLLVL.

The chain links TRBV7-6 to TRBJ1-1; 7 positions agree with TRBD1. The J segment lost 10 bases and the V segment lost 5 bases, leaving 7 bases of the junction unmatched. The germline V gene has CDR1 SGHVS and CDR2 FNYEAQ. The length of the CDR3 is 12 residues. The CDR3 reads CASSQGGSVAFF. The CDR3 DNA reads TGTGCCAGCAGCCAGGGGGGTTCTGTAGCTTTCTTT.

The rearrangement links TRBV7-9 to TRBJ1-2; tentative D call: TRBD1 (5 bases). CDR1 is SEHNR, CDR2 FQNEAQ, per germline (reference sequence). Trimming took off 5 bases at V and 2 bases at J, with 18 bases between the two ends. This CDR3 contains 16 residues. The CDR3 DNA sequence: TGTGCCAGCAGCCCCGATCCGCAGGGTGGAAACTATGGCTACACCTTC. Its translation is CASSPDPQGGNYGYTF.

The DNA for the CDR3 is TGCGCCAGCACCAGGCAAGGGGGCTACAATGAGCAGTTCTTC. It codes for CASTRQGGYNEQFF. The V and J genes are TRBV5-1 and TRBJ2-1; a possible D gene is TRBD1 (6 bases). The length of the CDR3 is 14 residues. Germline-derived CDR1 and CDR2 are SGHRS and YFSETQ. The ends were cut back, 6 bases at V and 3 bases at J, with 13 bases in the middle. The variable domain in full, with the rest retrieved from reference TRBV5-1 and TRBJ2-1, is KAGVTQTPRYLIKTRGQQVTLSCSPISGHRSVSWYQQTPGQGLQFLFEYFSETQRNKGNFPGRFSGRQFSNSRSEMNVSTLELGDSALYLCASTRQGGYNEQFFGPGTRLTVL.